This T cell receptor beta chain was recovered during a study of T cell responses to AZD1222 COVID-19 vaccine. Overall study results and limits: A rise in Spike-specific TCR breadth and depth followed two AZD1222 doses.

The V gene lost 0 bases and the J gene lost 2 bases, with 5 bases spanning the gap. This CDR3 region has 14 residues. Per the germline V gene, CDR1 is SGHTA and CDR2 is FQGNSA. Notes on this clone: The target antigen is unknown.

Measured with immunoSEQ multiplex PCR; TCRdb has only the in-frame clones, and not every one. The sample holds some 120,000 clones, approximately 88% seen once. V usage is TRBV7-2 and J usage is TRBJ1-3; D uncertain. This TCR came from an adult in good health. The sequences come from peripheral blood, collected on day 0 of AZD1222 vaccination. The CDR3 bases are TGTGCCAGCAGCTTAGCGGCAGCTGGAAACACCATATATTTT. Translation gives CASSLAAAGNTIYF.